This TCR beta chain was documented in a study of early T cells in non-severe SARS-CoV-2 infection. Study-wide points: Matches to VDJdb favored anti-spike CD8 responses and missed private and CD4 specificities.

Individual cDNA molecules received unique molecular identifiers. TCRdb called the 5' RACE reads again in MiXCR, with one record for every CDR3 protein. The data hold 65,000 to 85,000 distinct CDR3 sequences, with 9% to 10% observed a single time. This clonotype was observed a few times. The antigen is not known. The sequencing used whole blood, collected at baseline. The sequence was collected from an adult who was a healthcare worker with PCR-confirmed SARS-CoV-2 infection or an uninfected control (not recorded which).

CDR3 region: CASSLPPLEEKLFF. For the CDR3, the DNA is TGTGCCAGCAGTCTGCCCCCCTTAGAGGAAAAACTGTTTTTT. The V call is TRBV12-3 or TRBV12-4, the J call TRBJ1-4; D gene uncertain. V was shortened by 5 bases and J by 8 bases, with 15 bases between the two germline ends. The CDR3 spans 14 residues.